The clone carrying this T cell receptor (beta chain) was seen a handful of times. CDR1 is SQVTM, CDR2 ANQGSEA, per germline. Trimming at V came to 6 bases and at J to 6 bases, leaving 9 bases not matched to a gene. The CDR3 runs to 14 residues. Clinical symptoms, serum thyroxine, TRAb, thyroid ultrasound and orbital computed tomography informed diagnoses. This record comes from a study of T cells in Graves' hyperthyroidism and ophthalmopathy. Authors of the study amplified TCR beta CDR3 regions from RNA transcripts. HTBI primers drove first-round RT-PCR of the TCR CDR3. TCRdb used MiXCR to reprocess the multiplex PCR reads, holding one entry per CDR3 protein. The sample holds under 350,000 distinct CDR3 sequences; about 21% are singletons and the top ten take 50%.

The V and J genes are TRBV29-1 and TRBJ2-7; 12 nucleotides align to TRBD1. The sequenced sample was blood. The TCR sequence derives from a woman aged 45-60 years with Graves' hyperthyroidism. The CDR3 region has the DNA TGCAGCGTCAAAACCGGGACAGGGGGCTCCGAGCAGTACTTC. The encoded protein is CSVKTGTGGSEQYF.